This T cell receptor beta chain was obtained from a study of T cells after yellow fever vaccination (dated by TCRdb to 2018 to 2020). Context from the whole study: The SMART-Seq v4 Ultra Low Input RNA kit was used to prepare libraries from fractions with low cell numbers. Bulk TCR alpha and beta repertoires were sequenced longitudinally to track T-cell clones before and after primary and booster YFV17D yellow fever vaccination. Two healthy male donors made up the cohort, one aged 18 to 29 years and the other aged 30 to 40 years. Blood samples were taken at several timepoints before and after primary and secondary immunization, and bulk PBMC replicates and cell subsets were isolated.

Including the terminal cysteine and phenylalanine, the CDR3 comprises 11 residues. Only the CDR3 DNA stays, 33 bases, in frame from base 1. Taken from the germline V gene, the CDR1 and CDR2 loops are MGHDK and SYGVNS. Relative to germline, V is 4 bases shorter and J is 2 bases shorter, with 3 bases between their ends. The meaning of the sample's treatment or condition label: live attenuated yellow fever vaccine strain. At every blood-draw timepoint, two biological replicates of bulk PBMCs were collected. A standard Ficoll-Paque protocol was used to isolate PBMCs from peripheral blood. RNA was extracted with TriZol from bulk PBMCs, CD4 and CD8 fractions, and dextramer-positive and dextramer-negative fractions. This clonotype was picked up many times. Its antigen target is currently unknown. No much larger clone exists at a distance of one base, and base qualities are not known. Study-level results and caveats: After the booster, most clones that had expanded after primary vaccination were detected again (around 97% of CD4 and around nine tenths of CD8), suggesting broad maintenance of memory. The study included only two donors, which limits how far the findings can be generalized. A small share of clonotypes was detected in both CD4 and CD8 compartments, with the overlap likely arising from convergent recombination. Compared with the primary T-cell response, the secondary T-cell response was weaker but faster, peaking on day 5 rather than day 15. FACS-sorted repertoires could contain abundant contaminating clonotypes from the bulk population, so computational filtering was required.

TCR cDNA was synthesized by 5'RACE template switching, which introduced a universal primer site and unique molecular identifiers. Priming for cDNA synthesis came from both the TCR alpha and TCR beta constant segments. Library amplification used two PCR steps, and the second PCR step added sample barcodes and sequencing adapters. Sequencing of the libraries was done on either Illumina HiSeq 2500 (2x100 bp) or NovaSeq (2x150 bp). The published analysis was carried out like this. MIGEC was used to demultiplex reads and collapse the reads into UMI consensus sequences, and MiXCR was used for V(D)J alignment. Vaccine-responding clonotypes were identified with edgeR using replicate PBMC samples, with FDR below 0.01 and a log2 fold change above 5 up to day 15 being required. Bulk clonotypes were assigned CD4 or CD8 identity according to which sequenced CD4 or CD8 repertoire held them at higher abundance. The public reads were reprocessed in TCRdb via fastp at Q25 and MiXCR, keeping in-frame beta chains. Each entry is one CDR3 protein sequence, shown with its most common DNA and genes. Here the V and J calls rest on TCRdb's processing, not on the authors' analysis. The sample includes 300,000 to 400,000 distinct CDR3 sequences, with around 6.5% observed a single time. The ten most abundant clones make up 15% of the sample.

The receptor was isolated from a man aged 30 to 45 who received the YFV17D yellow fever vaccine. Recombination connected TRBV25-1 to TRBJ2-7; the D gene remains uncertain. Sample: PBMCs, taken 5 days after the yellow fever booster vaccination. In nucleotide form, the sequence is TGTGCCAGCAGTGTCACCTACGAGCAGTACTTC. Translated, this is CASSVTYEQYF.